Listed below are T cell receptor beta chains from one sample, sequenced in a study of blood T cell repertoires in COVID-19. The repertoire was sequenced with immunoSEQ multiplex PCR; TCRdb's copy has only in-frame clones and lacks some. The sample lists 150,000 to 200,000 clones, over 75% seen once, with approximately 9.4% in the top ten. The material sequenced was PBMCs or T cells enriched from blood (not recorded which). These receptors all stem from a woman aged 18-30 years who had recovered from COVID-19. Each CDR3 is given with its conserved first and last residue. A D gene is named only where the DNA matches it firmly. Clone size is stated in some rows and not others, as once, few, many or a class when expanded.

V,J,size,length,D,CDR3,DNA
TRBV30,TRBJ1-5,few,14,.,CAWSAGGLYQPQHF,TGTGCCTGGAGTGCCGGGGGTTTGTATCAGCCCCAGCATTTT
TRBV6-5,TRBJ2-3,few,13,.,CASSYVRADTQYF,TGTGCCAGCAGTTATGTCCGGGCAGATACGCAGTATTTT
TRBV2,TRBJ1-4,.,13,TRBD1,CASSWDRDEKLFF,TGTGCCAGCAGCTGGGACAGGGATGAAAAACTGTTTTTT
TRBV11-2,TRBJ2-1,.,18,TRBD2,CASSLVGTSGSGSFEQFF,TGTGCCAGCAGCTTAGTCGGGACTAGCGGGAGTGGTTCATTTGAGCAGTTCTTC
TRBV12-5,TRBJ2-7,.,12,.,CASGPSVREQYF,TGTGCTAGTGGTCCCTCCGTGCGCGAGCAGTACTTC
TRBV19,TRBJ2-3,once,15,TRBD2,CASSILAGEVDTQYF,TGTGCCAGTAGTATTCTCGCGGGAGAAGTAGATACGCAGTATTTT
TRBV7-2,TRBJ1-2,.,13,TRBD1,CASSTARQGKPLF,TGTGCCAGCAGCACAGCCCGACAGGGCAAGCCCCTCTTC
TRBV20-1,TRBJ2-3,once,17,TRBD2,CSASRARGGTSSDTQYF,TGCAGTGCTAGTAGGGCCCGGGGGGGGACTAGTTCAGATACGCAGTATTTT
TRBV3-1/TRBV3-2,TRBJ2-1,.,16,TRBD2,CASSHPSGTSDNEQFF,TGTGCCAGCAGCCACCCCTCCGGGACTAGCGACAATGAGCAGTTCTTC
TRBV4-3,TRBJ2-3,.,16,.,CASSQDGGGGTDTQYF,TGCGCCAGCAGCCAAGATGGGGGAGGTGGAACAGATACGCAGTATTTT
TRBV7-8,TRBJ1-2,.,16,.,CASSPRGGNDNYGYTF,TGTGCCAGCAGCCCCCGGGGGGGGAATGATAACTATGGCTACACCTTC
TRBV28,TRBJ2-7,.,12,TRBD2,CASRGTSGEQYF,TGTGCCAGCAGAGGGACTAGTGGGGAGCAGTACTTC
TRBV11-2,TRBJ2-3,.,16,TRBD1,CASSFPGTGFTDTQYF,TGTGCCAGCAGCTTCCCCGGGACAGGGTTCACAGATACGCAGTATTTT
TRBV30,TRBJ2-1,.,15,TRBD2,CAWRSRASGIREQFF,TGTGCCTGGAGGTCGAGGGCTAGCGGGATACGCGAGCAGTTCTTC
TRBV27,TRBJ2-1,.,16,TRBD2,CASRDPSGNSYNEQFF,TGTGCCAGCAGAGACCCTAGCGGAAATTCCTACAATGAGCAGTTCTTC
TRBV2,TRBJ1-1,.,13,.,CASRRTANTEAFF,TGTGCCAGCAGAAGGACAGCTAATACTGAAGCTTTCTTT
TRBV29-1,TRBJ1-3,.,11,.,CSAAAGNTIYF,TGCAGCGCCGCAGCTGGAAACACCATATATTTT
TRBV7-8,TRBJ2-3,.,18,.,CASSLDTGTGTNTDTQYF,TGTGCCAGCAGCTTAGACACGGGTACAGGGACTAACACAGATACGCAGTATTTT
TRBV14,TRBJ2-1,.,14,.,CASSQGRAGWEQFF,TGTGCCAGCAGCCAAGGAAGGGCGGGATGGGAGCAGTTCTTC
TRBV4-1,TRBJ2-3,.,15,.,CASTPWEESTDTQYF,TGCGCCAGCACCCCCTGGGAGGAAAGCACAGATACGCAGTATTTT